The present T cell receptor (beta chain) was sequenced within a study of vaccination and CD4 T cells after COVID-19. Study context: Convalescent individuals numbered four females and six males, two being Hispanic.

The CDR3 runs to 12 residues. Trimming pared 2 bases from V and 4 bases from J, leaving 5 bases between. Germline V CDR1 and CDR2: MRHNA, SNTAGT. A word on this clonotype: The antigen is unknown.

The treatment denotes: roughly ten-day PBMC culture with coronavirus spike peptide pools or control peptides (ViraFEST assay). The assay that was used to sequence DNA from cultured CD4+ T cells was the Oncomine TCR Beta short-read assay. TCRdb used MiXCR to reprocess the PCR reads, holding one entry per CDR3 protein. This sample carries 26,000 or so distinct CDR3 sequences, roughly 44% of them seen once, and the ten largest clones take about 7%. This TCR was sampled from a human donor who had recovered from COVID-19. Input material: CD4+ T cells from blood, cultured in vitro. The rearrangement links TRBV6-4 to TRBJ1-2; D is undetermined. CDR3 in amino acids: CASSDRVYGYTF. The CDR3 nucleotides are TGTGCCAGCAGTGACAGGGTCTATGGCTACACCTTC.